The T cell receptor (beta chain) described here comes from a study of blood T cell dynamics during melanoma immunotherapy. Libraries were prepared by immunoSEQ multiplex PCR; TCRdb keeps only in-frame clonotypes and omits some of them. The data hold around 12,000 clones, with 65% to 85% observed a single time. CDR3 length equals 18 residues. CDR1 and CDR2 from the germline V gene are MNHNS and SASEGT. V trimming: 4 bases; J trimming: 0 bases; junction bases outside the gene matches: 9. Time point: pre-treatment baseline. The source is a human donor with melanoma. The sample here was blood, taken from a patient treated with checkpoint blockade. V is TRBV6-1 and J is TRBJ1-6; 7 bases agree with TRBD1. CDR3 DNA sequence: TGTGCCAGCAGTGGGTTCGGGACAGACAGCTCCTATAATTCACCCCTCCACTTT. Translated: CASSGFGTDSSYNSPLHF.